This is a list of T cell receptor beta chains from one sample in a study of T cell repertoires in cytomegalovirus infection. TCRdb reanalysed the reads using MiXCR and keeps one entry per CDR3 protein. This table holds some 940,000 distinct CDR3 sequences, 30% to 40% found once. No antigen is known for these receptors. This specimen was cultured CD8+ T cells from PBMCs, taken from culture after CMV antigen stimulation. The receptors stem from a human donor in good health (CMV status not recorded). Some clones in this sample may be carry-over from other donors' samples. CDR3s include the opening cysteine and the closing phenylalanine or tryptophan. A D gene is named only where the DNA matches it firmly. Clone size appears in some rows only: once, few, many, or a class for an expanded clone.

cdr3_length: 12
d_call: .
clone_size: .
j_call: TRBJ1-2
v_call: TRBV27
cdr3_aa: CASSTGRDGYTF
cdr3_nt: TGTGCCAGCTCCACCGGGCGGGATGGCTACACCTTC

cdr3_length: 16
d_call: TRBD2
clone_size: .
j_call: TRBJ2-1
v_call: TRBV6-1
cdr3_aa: CASSLTSGGALNEQFF
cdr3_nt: TGTGCCAGCAGTCTGACTAGCGGGGGGGCCTTAAATGAGCAGTTCTTC

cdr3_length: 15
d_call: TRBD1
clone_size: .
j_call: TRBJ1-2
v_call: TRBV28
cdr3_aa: CASSANRGSNYGYTF
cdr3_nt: TGTGCCAGCAGTGCTAACAGGGGATCTAACTATGGCTACACCTTC

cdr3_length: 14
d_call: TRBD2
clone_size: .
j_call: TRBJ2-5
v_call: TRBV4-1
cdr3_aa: CASSHLAGEETQYF
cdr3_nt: TGCGCCAGCAGCCATTTGGCGGGAGAAGAGACCCAGTACTTC

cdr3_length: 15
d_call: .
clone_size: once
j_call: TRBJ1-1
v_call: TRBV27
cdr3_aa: CASSLLWPGDTEAFF
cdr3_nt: TGTGCCAGCAGTTTGTTGTGGCCGGGGGACACTGAAGCTTTCTTT

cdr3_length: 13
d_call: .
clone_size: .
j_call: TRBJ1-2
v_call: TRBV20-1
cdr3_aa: CSAYTGTSYGYTF
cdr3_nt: TGCAGTGCTTACACAGGGACGTCCTATGGCTACACCTTC

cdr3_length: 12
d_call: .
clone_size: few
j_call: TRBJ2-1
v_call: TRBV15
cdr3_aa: CATSNGDNEQFF
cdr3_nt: TGTGCCACCAGCAACGGGGACAATGAGCAGTTCTTC

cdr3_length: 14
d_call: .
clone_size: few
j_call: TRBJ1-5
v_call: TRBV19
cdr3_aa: CASSIASSNQPQHF
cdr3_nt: TGTGCCAGTAGTATTGCATCTAGCAATCAGCCCCAGCATTTT

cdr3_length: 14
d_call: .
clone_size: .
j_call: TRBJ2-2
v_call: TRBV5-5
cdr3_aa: CASSSKGGTGELFF
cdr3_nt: TGTGCCAGCAGCAGCAAGGGTGGCACCGGGGAGCTGTTTTTT

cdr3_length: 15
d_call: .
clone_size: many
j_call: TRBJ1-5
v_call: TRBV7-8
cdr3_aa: CASSRQSNSNQPQHF
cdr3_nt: TGTGCCAGCAGCCGACAGAGCAATAGCAATCAGCCCCAGCATTTT

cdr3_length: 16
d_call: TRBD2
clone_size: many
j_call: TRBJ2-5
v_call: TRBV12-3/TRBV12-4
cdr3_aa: CASSFVLAGEQETQYF
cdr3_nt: TGTGCCAGCAGTTTCGTGCTAGCGGGGGAACAAGAGACCCAGTACTTC

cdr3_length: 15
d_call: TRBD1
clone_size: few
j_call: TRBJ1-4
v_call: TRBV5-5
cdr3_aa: CASSMSGTGAQKLFF
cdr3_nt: TGTGCCAGCAGCATGTCCGGGACAGGGGCCCAAAAACTGTTTTTT

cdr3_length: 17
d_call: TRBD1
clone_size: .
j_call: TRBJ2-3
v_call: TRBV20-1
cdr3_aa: CSARRPGQGSLTDTQYF
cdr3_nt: TGCAGTGCTAGACGACCGGGACAGGGGAGCCTTACAGATACGCAGTATTTT

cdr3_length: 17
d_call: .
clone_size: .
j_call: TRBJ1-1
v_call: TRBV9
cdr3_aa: CASSVPGRNFTPTEAFF
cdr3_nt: TGTGCCAGCAGCGTACCAGGGAGGAATTTTACTCCGACTGAAGCTTTCTTT

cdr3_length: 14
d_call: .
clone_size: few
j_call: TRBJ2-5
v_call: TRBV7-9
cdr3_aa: CASSQQGVRETQYF
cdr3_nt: TGTGCCAGCAGCCAACAAGGGGTCCGTGAGACCCAGTACTTC

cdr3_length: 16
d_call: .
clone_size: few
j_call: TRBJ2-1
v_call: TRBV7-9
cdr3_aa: CAAAGAGHSSYNEQFF
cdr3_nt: TGTGCCGCCGCTGGAGCGGGCCATAGCTCCTACAATGAGCAGTTCTTC

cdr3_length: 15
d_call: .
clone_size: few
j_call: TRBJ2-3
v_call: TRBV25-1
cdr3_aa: CASSARREGTDTQYF
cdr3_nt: TGTGCCAGCAGTGCACGCCGCGAGGGCACAGATACGCAGTATTTT

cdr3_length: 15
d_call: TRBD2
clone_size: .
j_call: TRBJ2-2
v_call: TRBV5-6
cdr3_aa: CASSLPGLSPGELFF
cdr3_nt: TGTGCCAGCAGCTTGCCGGGACTATCTCCCGGGGAGCTGTTTTTT

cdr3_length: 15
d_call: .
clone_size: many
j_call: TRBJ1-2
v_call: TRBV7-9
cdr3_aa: CASSPPQGVFYGYTF
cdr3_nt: TGTGCCAGCAGCCCGCCCCAGGGTGTCTTCTATGGCTACACCTTC

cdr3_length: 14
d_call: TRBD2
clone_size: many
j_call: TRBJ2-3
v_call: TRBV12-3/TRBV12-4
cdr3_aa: CAIQTSGGSDTQYF
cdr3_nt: TGTGCCATCCAGACTAGCGGGGGGTCGGATACGCAGTATTTT

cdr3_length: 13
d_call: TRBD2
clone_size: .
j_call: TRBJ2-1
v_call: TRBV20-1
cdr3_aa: CTSPGLAYNEQFF
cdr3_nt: TGCACATCACCGGGACTAGCCTACAATGAGCAGTTCTTC

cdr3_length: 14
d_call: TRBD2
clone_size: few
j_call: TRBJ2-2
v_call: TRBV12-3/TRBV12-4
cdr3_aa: CASTRGEYTGELFF
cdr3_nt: TGTGCCAGCACCCGGGGGGAATACACCGGGGAGCTGTTTTTT

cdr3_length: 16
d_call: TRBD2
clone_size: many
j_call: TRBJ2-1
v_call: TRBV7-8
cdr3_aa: CASSLGVGRDYNEQFF
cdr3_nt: TGTGCCAGCAGCTTAGGGGTAGGGAGGGACTACAATGAGCAGTTCTTC

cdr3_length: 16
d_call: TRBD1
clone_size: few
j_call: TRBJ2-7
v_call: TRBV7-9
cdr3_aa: CASSLKGSGGRNEQYF
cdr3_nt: TGTGCCAGCAGCTTAAAAGGGTCAGGGGGTCGGAACGAGCAGTACTTC

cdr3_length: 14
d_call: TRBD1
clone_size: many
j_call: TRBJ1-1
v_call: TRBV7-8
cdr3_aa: CASSSTGANTEAFF
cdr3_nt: TGTGCCAGCAGCTCAACAGGGGCCAACACTGAAGCTTTCTTT

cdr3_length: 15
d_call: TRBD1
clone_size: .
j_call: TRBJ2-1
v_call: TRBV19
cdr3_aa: CASSIVRDRLNEQFF
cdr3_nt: TGTGCCAGTAGTATAGTCAGGGACAGGCTCAATGAGCAGTTCTTC

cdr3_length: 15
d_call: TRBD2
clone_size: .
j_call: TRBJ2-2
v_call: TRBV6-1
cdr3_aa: CASTGGGTNTGELFF
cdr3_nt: TGTGCCAGCACGGGCGGGGGGACGAACACCGGGGAGCTGTTTTTT

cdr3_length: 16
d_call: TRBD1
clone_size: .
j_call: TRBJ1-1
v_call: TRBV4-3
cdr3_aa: CASSHLPGQGNTEAFF
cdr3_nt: TGCGCCAGCAGCCACCTTCCGGGACAGGGGAACACTGAAGCTTTCTTT

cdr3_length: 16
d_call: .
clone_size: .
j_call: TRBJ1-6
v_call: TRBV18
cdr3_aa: CASSRLEGTNNSPLHF
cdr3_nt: TGTGCCAGCTCACGACTGGAGGGAACAAATAATTCACCCCTCCACTTT

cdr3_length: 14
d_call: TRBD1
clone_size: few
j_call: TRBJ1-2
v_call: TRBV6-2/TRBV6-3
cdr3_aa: CASSYDRENYGYTF
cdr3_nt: TGTGCCAGCAGTTACGACAGGGAGAACTATGGCTACACCTTC

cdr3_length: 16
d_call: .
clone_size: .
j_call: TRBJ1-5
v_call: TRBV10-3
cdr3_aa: CAISGRDVSSNQPQHF
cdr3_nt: TGTGCCATCAGTGGCCGGGACGTTTCTAGCAATCAGCCCCAGCATTTT

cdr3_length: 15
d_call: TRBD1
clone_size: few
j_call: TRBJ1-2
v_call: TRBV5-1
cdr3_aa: CASSLSQGQGRGYTF
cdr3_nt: TGCGCCAGCAGCTTGTCGCAAGGACAGGGAAGGGGCTACACCTTC

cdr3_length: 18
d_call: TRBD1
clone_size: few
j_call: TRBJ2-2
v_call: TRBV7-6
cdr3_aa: CASSSEGTGGAGTGELFF
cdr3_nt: TGTGCCAGCAGCTCGGAGGGGACAGGGGGCGCGGGAACCGGGGAGCTGTTTTTT

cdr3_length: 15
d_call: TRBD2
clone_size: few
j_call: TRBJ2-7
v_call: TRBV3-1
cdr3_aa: CASSPGLAVSYEQYF
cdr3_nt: TGTGCCAGCAGCCCCGGACTAGCGGTTTCCTACGAGCAGTACTTC

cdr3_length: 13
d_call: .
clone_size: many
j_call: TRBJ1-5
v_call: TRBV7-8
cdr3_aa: CASSLRGYQPQHF
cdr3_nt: TGTGCCAGCAGCTTAAGGGGGTATCAGCCCCAGCATTTT

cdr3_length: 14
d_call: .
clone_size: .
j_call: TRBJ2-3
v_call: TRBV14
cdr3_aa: CASSQEDDEDTQYF
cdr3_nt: TGTGCCAGCAGCCAAGAAGATGATGAAGATACGCAGTATTTT

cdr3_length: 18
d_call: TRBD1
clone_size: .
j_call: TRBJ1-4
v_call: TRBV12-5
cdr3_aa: CASGPWTGGAVGNEKLFF
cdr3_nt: TGTGCTAGTGGTCCCTGGACAGGAGGGGCCGTTGGGAATGAAAAACTGTTTTTT

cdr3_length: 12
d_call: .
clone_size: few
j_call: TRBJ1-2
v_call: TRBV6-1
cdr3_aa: CASRSGIYGYTF
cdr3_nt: TGTGCCAGCAGGTCCGGGATTTATGGCTACACCTTC

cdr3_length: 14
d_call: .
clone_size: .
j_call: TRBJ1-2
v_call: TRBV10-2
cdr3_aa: CASSEGLGWYGYTF
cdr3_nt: TGCGCCAGCAGTGAAGGGCTTGGCTGGTATGGCTACACCTTC

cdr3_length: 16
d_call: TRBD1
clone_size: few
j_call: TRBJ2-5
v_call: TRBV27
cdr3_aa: CASSPRDRGRGETQYF
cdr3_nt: TGTGCCAGCAGCCCGCGGGACAGGGGGCGCGGAGAGACCCAGTACTTC